This T cell receptor (beta chain) was sequenced during a study of blood T cells in healthy people across ages. Sample-barcoded 5' priming and a J-beta primer mix drove a second PCR of about 6 to 12 cycles. At least 2.5 million CDR3-containing paired-end reads were obtained per sample. MiXCR, run by TCRdb on the 5' RACE reads, gives a single entry per CDR3 protein. The repertoire includes over 550,000 distinct CDR3 sequences, about 30% of them detected once, and 15% to 19% sits in the top ten. Study findings and constraints: Roughly linear declines in TCR beta diversity per million T cells occurred with age. Donors of long life had a larger count of naive CD4+ cells and greater diversity than aged donors.

For this clonotype: Its antigen remains unidentified.

The CDR3 runs 13 residues. The germline V and J ends were trimmed by 4 bases and 4 bases, with 11 bases remaining between them. Germline CDR1 SGHTA, CDR2 FQGNSA. This rearrangement joins TRBV7-2 to TRBJ2-7; D is possibly TRBD1 (5 bases). The receptor's source is a woman aged 80 or over in good health. Input material: blood. This CDR3 is CASSSQSGYEQYF. For the CDR3, the DNA is TGTGCCAGCAGCTCGCAATCAGGGTACGAGCAGTACTTC.